This T cell receptor (beta chain) is from a study of T cells after posttransplantation cyclophosphamide. Comment on this clone: Its antigen remains unidentified.

On the day of bone marrow donation, the related graft donor provided peripheral blood. Looked up from germline, CDR1 is MDHEN and CDR2 is SYDVKM. V lost 8 bases to trimming and J lost 2 bases; unmatched junction nucleotides: 8. CDR3 length: 14 amino acids. Findings of the study overall: Skin or GI-infiltrating T cells shared few TRB sequences with blood. Later blood repertoires were often dominated by clones from the donor CD8+ memory compartment.

Assay: immunoSEQ multiplex PCR; the TCRdb copy retains only in-frame clones and omits some. The data show about 8,000 clones, 91% seen once. The chain couples TRBV28 to TRBJ2-7; 8 nucleotides align to TRBD2. The material sequenced was CD4+ T cells sorted from blood. The clonotype comes from a woman aged 45 to 65 in good health and a related stem cell transplant donor. The chain's CDR3 is CASRNGLAPYEQYF. CDR3 DNA: TGTGCCAGCCGCAACGGACTAGCTCCCTACGAGCAGTACTTC.